Shown below are 14 T cell receptor beta chains from a single sample sequenced in a study of response to subunit inactivated influenza vaccine (dated by TCRdb to the late 2010s). Receptors were amplified or captured by RT-PCR. Sequencer: Illumina HiSeq 2500. TCRdb reanalyzed the raw reads on its own, using fastp at Q25 for trimming and MiXCR for clone calling, and kept in-frame beta chains. Entries are consolidated by CDR3 protein sequence, retaining the most common genes and DNA. This sample has more than 550,000 distinct CDR3 sequences in its table, and approximately 12% of those were observed once. Roughly 10% of the sample is taken by the ten largest. Sequenced here: PBMCs from blood, sampled on the day of vaccination. The receptors derive from a man aged 50 to 59 who received an inactivated influenza vaccine. Donor details come from another sample of the same person, matched by shared clones.

This clonotype was observed a few times. The chain joins TRBV27 to TRBJ1-2, with D possibly TRBD1 on 5 matching bases. V was cut by 0 bases and J by 4 bases, with 18 bases left in between. Germline CDR1 MNHEY, CDR2 SMNVEV (reference sequence). The CDR3 has 17 amino acids. CDR3 DNA: TGTGCCAGCAGTTTATCTAAAGGGGTCGGCGGGGGCTATGGCTACACCTTC. Amino acids: CASSLSKGVGGGYGYTF.

This clonotype turned up a few times. The genes are TRBV4-3 and TRBJ2-1, with D possibly being TRBD1 or TRBD2 (5 bases each). CDR1 LGHNA and CDR2 YSLEER come from the germline V gene. This CDR3 region has 16 residues. V dropped 5 bases and J dropped 1 base, with 15 bases sitting between them. The CDR3 DNA reads as TGCGCCAGCAGCAATGTCCCGAGGGGATCCTACAATGAGCAGTTCTTC. Its translation is CASSNVPRGSYNEQFF.

In its sample, this clonotype was seen many times. The chain uses TRBV6-5 and TRBJ2-1, with D possibly called TRBD1 or TRBD2 (6 bases each). With 2 bases removed from V and 4 bases from J, the gap between germline ends came to 15 bases. The CDR3 runs to 16 residues. Germline lookup yields CDR1 MNHEY and CDR2 SVGAGI. The CDR3 DNA sequence: TGTGCCAGCAGTTACCCCTCACGGGGGCGATACAATGAGCAGTTCTTC. Its protein is CASSYPSRGRYNEQFF.

This clonotype was seen a few times. The chain uses TRBV15 and TRBJ2-1, with 13 bases that match TRBD2. The junction had 1 base not matched to a gene; V was cut back by 0 bases and J by 5 bases. Germline V gene sequence: CDR1 LNHNV, CDR2 YYDKDF (reference sequence). The CDR3 spans 16 residues. CDR3 in DNA: TGTGCCACCAGCAGAGAGGGACTAGCGGGAAACAATGAGCAGTTCTTC. It is translated as CATSREGLAGNNEQFF. Based on the CDR3 plus reference TRBV15 and TRBJ2-1, the full variable domain is DAMVIQNPRYQVTQFGKPVTLSCSQTLNHNVMYWYQQKSSQAPKLLFHYYDKDFNNEADTPDNFQSRRPNTSFCFLDIRSPGLGDTAMYLCATSREGLAGNNEQFFGPGTRLTVL.

About this clonotype: Its ends do not fully match the called genes, so a read error is possible. The chain recombines TRBV2 with TRBJ2-1; D is perhaps TRBD1 (5 bases). Germline V CDR1 and CDR2: SNHLY, FYNNEI. The CDR3 spans 14 residues. The CDR3 reads CTSRGARSYNEQFF. As DNA, the CDR3 is TGTACCAGCCGTGGGGCTAGATCCTACAATGAGCAGTTCTTC.

The table lists this clonotype with many counts. The genes are TRBV7-2 and TRBJ1-1, with D hard to call. The CDR3 covers 15 residues. Germline V CDR1 and CDR2: SGHTA, FQGNSA. V lost 1 base and J lost 1, with 10 bases in between. In nucleotides, the CDR3 is TGTGCCAGCAGCTTAGACCGACTAGAGAACACTGAAGCTTTCTTT. As protein: CASSLDRLENTEAFF. Using reference TRBV7-2 and TRBJ1-1 for the parts outside the CDR3, the full variable domain is GAGVSQSPSNKVTEKGKDVELRCDPISGHTALYWYRQSLGQGLEFLIYFQGNSAPDKSGLPSDRFSAERTGGSVSTLTIQRTQQEDSAVYLCASSLDRLENTEAFFGQGTRLTVV.

The rearrangement links TRBV13 to TRBJ2-1; D is perhaps TRBD2 (7 bases). V lost 5 bases to trimming and J lost 13 bases, with 21 bases between them. Germline CDR1 reads PRHDT; CDR2 reads FYEKMQ (reference sequence). This CDR3 has 14 residues. CDR3 in amino acids: CASSGERGGLDQFF. The CDR3 DNA reads as TGTGCCAGCAGCGGGGAGAGGGGGGGGCTTGACCAGTTCTTC.

The V and J genes are TRBV15 and TRBJ1-2, with D unresolved. CDR1 and CDR2 from the germline V gene are LNHNV and YYDKDF (reference sequence). V was clipped by 0 bases and J by 7 bases, with 12 bases between them. This CDR3 is built from 14 residues. The CDR3 coding sequence is TGTGCCACCAGCAGAGATCTAGGAGGATTTGGCTACACCTTC. Its translation is CATSRDLGGFGYTF.

This clonotype was counted only a few times. The chain couples TRBV28 to TRBJ2-7; D is ambiguous. The CDR3 length is 16 residues. The V end lost 7 bases, the J end lost 1 base, and 20 bases lay between the germline ends. Germline loops: CDR1 MDHEN, CDR2 SYDVKM. The CDR3 is CASNRQAARGSYEQYF. CDR3 nucleotide sequence: TGTGCCAGCAATAGGCAGGCCGCACGCGGATCCTACGAGCAGTACTTC.

This clonotype appeared a few times. The gene calls are TRBV10-3 and TRBJ2-1, with D hard to call. Germline V gene sequence: CDR1 ENHRY, CDR2 SYGVKD. Trimming shortened V by 4 bases and J by 7 bases, and 11 bases separated the two germline ends. The length of the CDR3 is 13 residues. CDR3 amino acids: CAISAYKGNEQFF. The CDR3 bases are TGTGCCATCAGTGCTTATAAGGGTAATGAGCAGTTCTTC.

The chain joins TRBV6-5 to TRBJ2-2; 7 bases align to TRBD2. Trimming took 2 bases from V and 6 from J; bases not matched to a gene: 3. Germline-derived CDR1 and CDR2 are MNHEY and SVGAGI. The length of the CDR3 is 14 residues. CDR3 sequence: CASSYDRGAGELFF. DNA of the CDR3: TGTGCCAGCAGTTACGACCGGGGGGCCGGGGAGCTGTTTTTT.

The chain links TRBV12-3 or TRBV12-4 to TRBJ2-1; the match to TRBD2 covers 13 bases. V shed 1 base, J shed 4 bases, and the junction held 4 bases outside the gene matches. The CDR3 covers 17 residues. CDR3 in amino acids: CASSLVRLAGGYNEQFF. The CDR3 coding sequence is TGTGCCAGCAGTTTAGTCAGACTAGCGGGGGGTTACAATGAGCAGTTCTTC.

This chain joins TRBV4-2 and TRBJ1-2, with 9 bases identical to TRBD1. Looked up from germline, CDR1 is LGHNA and CDR2 is YNFKEQ. After removal of 0 bases from V and 12 bases from J, the junction contained 11 bases not matched to a gene. This CDR3 region has 15 residues. Written as DNA, the CDR3 is TGTGCCAGCAGCCAAGAGCGGGACAGGGCGGCGGGCGACACCTTC. It is translated as CASSQERDRAAGDTF.

The genes are TRBV10-3 and TRBJ2-5; weak D call: TRBD2 (6 bases). This CDR3 is built from 15 residues. Between the trimmed V and J ends, which lost 7 bases and 1 base, there was a span of 16 bases. CDR1 and CDR2 from the germline V gene are ENHRY and SYGVKD. The CDR3 protein is CAITAAWGVQETQYF. For the CDR3, the DNA is TGTGCCATCACCGCAGCCTGGGGGGTCCAAGAGACCCAGTACTTC.